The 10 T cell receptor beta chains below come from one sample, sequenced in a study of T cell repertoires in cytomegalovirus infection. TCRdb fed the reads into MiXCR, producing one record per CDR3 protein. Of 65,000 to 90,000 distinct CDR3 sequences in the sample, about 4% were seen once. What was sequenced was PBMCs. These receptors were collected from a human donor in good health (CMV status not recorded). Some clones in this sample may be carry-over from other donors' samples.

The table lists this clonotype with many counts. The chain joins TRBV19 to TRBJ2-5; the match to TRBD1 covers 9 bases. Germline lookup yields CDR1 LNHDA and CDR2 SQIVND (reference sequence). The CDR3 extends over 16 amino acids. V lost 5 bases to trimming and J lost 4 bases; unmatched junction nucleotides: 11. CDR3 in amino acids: CASSRPDRGRGETQYF. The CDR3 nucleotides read TGTGCCAGTAGTCGTCCAGACAGGGGGAGGGGAGAGACCCAGTACTTC.

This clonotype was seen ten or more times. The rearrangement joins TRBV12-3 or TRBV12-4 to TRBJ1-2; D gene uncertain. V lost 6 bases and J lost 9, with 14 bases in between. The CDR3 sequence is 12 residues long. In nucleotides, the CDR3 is TGTGCCAGCAGGAGGACCGCTGGCAGCTACACCTTC. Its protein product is CASRRTAGSYTF.

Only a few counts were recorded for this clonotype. The CDR3, as DNA: TGTGCCAGCAGTTTATCCCGTCTAGCGGAGAACAATGAGCAGTTCTTC. As protein: CASSLSRLAENNEQFF. The genes are TRBV27 and TRBJ2-1; 7 positions agree with TRBD2. Germline CDR1 MNHEY, CDR2 SMNVEV (reference sequence). The CDR3 is made up of 16 amino acids. The ends lost 0 bases at V and 5 bases at J; junction bases unmatched: 7.

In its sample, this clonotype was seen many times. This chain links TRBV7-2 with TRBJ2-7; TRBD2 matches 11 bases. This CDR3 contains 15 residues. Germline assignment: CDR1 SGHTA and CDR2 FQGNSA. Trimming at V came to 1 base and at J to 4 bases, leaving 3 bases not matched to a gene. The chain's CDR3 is CASSLETSGSYEQYF. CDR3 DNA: TGTGCCAGCAGCTTAGAAACTAGCGGGAGTTACGAGCAGTACTTC.

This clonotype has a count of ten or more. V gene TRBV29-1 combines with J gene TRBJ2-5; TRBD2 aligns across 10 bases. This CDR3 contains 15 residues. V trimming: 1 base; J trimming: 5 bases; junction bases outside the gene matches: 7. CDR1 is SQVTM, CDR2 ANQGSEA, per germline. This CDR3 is CSVEGPSGGFETQYF. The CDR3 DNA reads TGCAGCGTTGAAGGGCCTAGCGGGGGTTTTGAGACCCAGTACTTC.

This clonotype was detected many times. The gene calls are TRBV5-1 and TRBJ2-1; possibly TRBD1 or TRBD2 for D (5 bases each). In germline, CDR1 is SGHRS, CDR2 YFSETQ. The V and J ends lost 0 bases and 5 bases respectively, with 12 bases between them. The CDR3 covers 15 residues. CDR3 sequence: CASSLGGGIDNEQFF. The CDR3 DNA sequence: TGCGCCAGCAGCTTGGGTGGGGGTATCGACAATGAGCAGTTCTTC.

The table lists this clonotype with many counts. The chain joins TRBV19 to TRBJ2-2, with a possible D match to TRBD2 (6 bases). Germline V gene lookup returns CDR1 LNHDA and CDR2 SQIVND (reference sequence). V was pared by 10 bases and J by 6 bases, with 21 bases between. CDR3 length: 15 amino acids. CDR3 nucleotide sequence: TGTGCCACCGCACCCCGGGACTCTAAAGCCGGGGAGCTGTTTTTT. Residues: CATAPRDSKAGELFF.

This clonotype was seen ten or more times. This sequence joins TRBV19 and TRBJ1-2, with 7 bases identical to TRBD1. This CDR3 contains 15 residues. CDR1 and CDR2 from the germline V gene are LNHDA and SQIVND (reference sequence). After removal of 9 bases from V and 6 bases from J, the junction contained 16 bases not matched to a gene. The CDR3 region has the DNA TGTGCCAGCCGACAGGGTTTGCCCCAAGGCAATGGCTACACCTTC. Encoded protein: CASRQGLPQGNGYTF. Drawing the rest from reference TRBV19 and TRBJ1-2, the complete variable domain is DGGITQSPKYLFRKEGQNVTLSCEQNLNHDAMYWYRQDPGQGLRLIYYSQIVNDFQKGDIAEGYSVSREKKESFPLTVTSAQKNPTAFYLCASRQGLPQGNGYTFGSGTRLTVV.

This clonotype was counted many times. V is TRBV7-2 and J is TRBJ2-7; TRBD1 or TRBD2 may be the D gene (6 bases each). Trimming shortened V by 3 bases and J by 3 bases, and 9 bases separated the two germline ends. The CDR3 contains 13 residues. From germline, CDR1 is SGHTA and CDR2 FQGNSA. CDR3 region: CASSFGGRYEQYF. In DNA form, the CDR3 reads TGTGCCAGCAGCTTTGGGGGGCGCTACGAGCAGTACTTC.

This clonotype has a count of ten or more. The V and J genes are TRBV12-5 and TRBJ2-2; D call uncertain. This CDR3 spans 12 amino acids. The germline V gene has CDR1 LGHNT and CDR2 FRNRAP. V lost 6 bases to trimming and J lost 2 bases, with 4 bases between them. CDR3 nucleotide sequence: TGTGCTAGTGGATACAACACCGGGGAGCTGTTTTTT. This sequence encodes CASGYNTGELFF.